This T cell receptor (beta chain) was sequenced in a study of cytomegalovirus exposure and HLA in healthy donors. Study-wide background: From HLA-typed donors, an early data release held approximately 85 million unique TCRs.

With 60 Vbeta and 13 Jbeta primers, the PCR was carried out. The table came from immunoSEQ multiplex PCR; TCRdb's copy has only in-frame clones and leaves some out. The data show around 180,000 clones, around 80% seen once. In its sample, this clone was seen a few times. Antigen specificity is unknown. The sample carries other DNA sequences with the same CDR3. Study observations and caveats: Later analysis identified several of the most significant clusters that appeared linked to common viral pathogens. The classifier reportedly diagnosed cytomegalovirus status with high specificity and sensitivity. Later analysis associated a missense DCLRE1C variant with TCR beta V- and J-gene trimming.

Source material: PBMCs. This clonotype originated in a woman aged 45-65 years in good health and CMV-seropositive.

The CDR3 DNA reads TGCGCCAGCAGCTCCGAGGACTATGGCTACACCTTC. Translation gives CASSSEDYGYTF. This rearrangement joins TRBV5-1 to TRBJ1-2; D call uncertain. Germline values: CDR1 SGHRS, CDR2 YFSETQ. Trimming shortened V by 3 bases and J by 3 bases, and 6 bases separated the two germline ends. The CDR3 has 12 residues.